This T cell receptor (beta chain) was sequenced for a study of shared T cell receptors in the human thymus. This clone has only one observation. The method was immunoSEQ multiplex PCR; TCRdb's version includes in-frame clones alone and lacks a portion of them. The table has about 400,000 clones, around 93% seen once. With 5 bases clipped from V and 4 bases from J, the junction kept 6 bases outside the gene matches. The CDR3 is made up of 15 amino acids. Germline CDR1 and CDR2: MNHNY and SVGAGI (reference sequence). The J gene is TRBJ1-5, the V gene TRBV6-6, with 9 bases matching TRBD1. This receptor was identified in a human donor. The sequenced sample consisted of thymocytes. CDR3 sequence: CASSPTGGVNQPQHF. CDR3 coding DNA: TGTGCCAGCAGTCCGACAGGGGGGGTTAATCAGCCCCAGCATTTT.